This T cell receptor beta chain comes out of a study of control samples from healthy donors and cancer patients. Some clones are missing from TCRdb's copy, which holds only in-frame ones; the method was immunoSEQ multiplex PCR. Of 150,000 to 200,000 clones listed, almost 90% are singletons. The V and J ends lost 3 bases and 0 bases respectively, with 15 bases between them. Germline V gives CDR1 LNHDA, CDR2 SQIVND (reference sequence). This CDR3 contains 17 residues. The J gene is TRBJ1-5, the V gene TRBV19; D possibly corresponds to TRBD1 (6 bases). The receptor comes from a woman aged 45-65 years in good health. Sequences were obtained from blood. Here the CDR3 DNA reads TGTGCCAGTAGTATTTACACAGGGCCATATAGCAATCAGCCCCAGCATTTT. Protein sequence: CASSIYTGPYSNQPQHF.